This is a list of T cell receptor beta chains from one sample in a study of T cell changes during pregnancy in multiple sclerosis. Assay used: immunoSEQ multiplex PCR; TCRdb lists only in-frame clones, some missing. This sample has fewer than 40,000 clones; more than 70% occur once, and the top ten carry 5% to 5.5%. The sequencing here drew on CD8+ T cells from peripheral blood mononuclear cells, taken in the first trimester of pregnancy. The receptor set was obtained from a female donor with multiple sclerosis, enrolled in a pregnancy study. Each CDR3 is given with its conserved first and last residue. D genes are given only for firm matches. Clone size is not always given. Where it is, it says once, few, many or a class for expanded clones.

d_call clone_size j_call v_call cdr3_nt cdr3_aa
- - TRBJ2-1 TRBV9 TGTGCCAGCAGCGTAGAAGGGAACGGGAGAGGCAATGAGCAGTTCTTC CASSVEGNGRGNEQFF
- few TRBJ2-1 TRBV6-4 TGTGCCAGCAGTGACACCACCGCCGGCGGGAAATTCTTC CASSDTTAGGKFF
TRBD2 - TRBJ2-7 TRBV27 TGTGCCAGCAGTTTAGGGGCGGCTAGCGGCGTTCGGGAGCAGTACTTC CASSLGAASGVREQYF
TRBD1 - TRBJ1-2 TRBV5-1 TGCGCCAGCAGCAAGGGACAGGGGCTGGAAGGCTACACCTTC CASSKGQGLEGYTF
- - TRBJ2-3 TRBV4-1 TGCGCCAGCAGCCAAGTGGGGCTTGCCACAGATACGCAGTATTTT CASSQVGLATDTQYF
TRBD2 - TRBJ2-1 TRBV4-3 TGCGCCAGCAGCCCTCGGGAGCGGGAGTCGTACAATGAGCAGTTCTTC CASSPRERESYNEQFF
TRBD2 - TRBJ2-7 TRBV9 TGTGCCAGCAGCCCCAGGGACTACCTCTTCTCCTACGAGCAGTACTTC CASSPRDYLFSYEQYF
TRBD2 - TRBJ2-1 TRBV5-1 TGCGCCAGCAGCCTGGGGACTAGCGGCTACAATGAGCAGTTCTTC CASSLGTSGYNEQFF
- - TRBJ2-2 TRBV30 TGTGCCTGGAGTGTATGGGCGGGGAACACCGGGGAGCTGTTTTTT CAWSVWAGNTGELFF
TRBD1 - TRBJ1-4 TRBV5-1 TGCGCCAGCAGCACGGGGACAGGGCATTCTAATGAAAAACTGTTTTTT CASSTGTGHSNEKLFF
- - TRBJ2-5 TRBV10-3 TGTGCCATCAGTGAGACAGTGGGCCAAGAGACCCAGTACTTC CAISETVGQETQYF
- - TRBJ2-7 TRBV7-2 TGTGCCACCAGCGTTGGCGCAGGGGTGGCCCACGAGCAGTACTTC CATSVGAGVAHEQYF
- - TRBJ1-5 TRBV18 TGTGCCAGCTCACCCCAGGGATACTATAGCAATCAGCCCCAGCATTTT CASSPQGYYSNQPQHF
- - TRBJ2-1 TRBV6-6 TGTGCCAGCAGTTACGTCAACAATGAGCAGTTCTTC CASSYVNNEQFF
TRBD1 - TRBJ1-1 TRBV19 TGTGCCAGTACGCGGGACAGGGGGGACACTGAAGCTTTCTTT CASTRDRGDTEAFF
TRBD2 - TRBJ2-1 TRBV5-1 TGCGCCAGCAGCCCCGGGAAGCGGGAGGCAAGCTCCTACAATGAGCAGTTCTTC CASSPGKREASSYNEQFF
- once TRBJ1-2 TRBV30 TGTGCCTGGAGTGATCGACATCGTTATGGCTACACCTTC CAWSDRHRYGYTF